This T cell receptor beta chain is from a study of Graves' ophthalmopathy and Graves' hyperthyroidism. Study findings and constraints: Prediction of ophthalmopathy progression reached roughly 70% sensitivity and nearly 75% specificity. A model of 13 signatures distinguished ophthalmopathy from stable hyperthyroidism at approximately 90% sensitivity and about 80% specificity.

TCR beta CDR3 regions were amplified from RNA transcripts. A first-round RT-PCR used HTBI primers, followed by a second-round multiplex PCR. TCRdb reanalysed the multiplex PCR reads using MiXCR and keeps one entry per CDR3 protein. Of 620,000 or so distinct CDR3 sequences listed, about a fifth are singletons. Ophthalmopathy not arising within 18 months of follow-up defined hyperthyroidism as stable. Other autoimmune diseases, uncontrolled infections, pregnancy or lactation led to the exclusion of patients. About this clonotype itself: The target antigen is unknown.

Trimming at V came to 7 bases and at J to 8 bases, leaving 8 bases not matched to a gene. The CDR3 totals 14 residues. The sample taken for sequencing was peripheral blood. The sequence derives from a woman under 30 with stable Graves' hyperthyroidism. Some clones in this sample may be carry-over from other donors' samples. The rearrangement joins TRBV12-3 or TRBV12-4 to TRBJ1-2; 12 nucleotides align to TRBD1. Here the CDR3 reads CASIPGTGGGGYTF. The CDR3, as DNA: TGTGCCAGCATCCCCGGGACAGGGGGCGGAGGCTACACCTTC.